Below are 27 T cell receptor beta chains sequenced from a single sample in a study of vaccination effects on CD4 cells after COVID-19. CD4+ T cells were isolated after 10 days of culture. The person had PCR-confirmed SARS-CoV-2 infection between March and December 2020. The cohort was immunized with two doses of either the BNT162b2 or mRNA-1273 vaccine. Produced via immunoSEQ multiplex PCR; TCRdb's table is partial and in-frame only. The sample consists of 30,000 to 40,000 clones, about three quarters of them appearing once. The antigens for these receptors are not known. The sequences come from CD4+ T cells from PBMCs cultured without peptide, collected after COVID-19 vaccination. These receptors originate from a human donor who had a prior SARS-CoV-2 infection.

The chain combines TRBV13 with TRBJ1-3; D possibly corresponds to TRBD1 (6 bases). Trimming removed 4 bases from V and 2 bases from J, with 15 bases in between. This CDR3 is 16 amino acids long. The germline gives CDR1 PRHDT, CDR2 FYEKMQ (reference sequence). CDR3 region: CASSWLQGQTGNTIYF. Written as DNA, the CDR3 is TGTGCCAGCAGCTGGCTACAGGGTCAAACTGGAAACACCATATATTTT. The entire variable domain, with the rest obtained from reference TRBV13 and TRBJ1-3, is as follows: AAGVIQSPRHLIKEKRETATLKCYPIPRHDTVYWYQQGPGQDPQFLISFYEKMQSDKGSIPDRFSAQQFSDYHSELNMSSLELGDSALYFCASSWLQGQTGNTIYFGEGSWLTVV.

This clone was recorded only once. The rearrangement joins TRBV27 to TRBJ2-5, with D tentatively TRBD2 (5 bases). With 5 bases removed from V and 3 bases from J, the gap between germline ends came to 10 bases. The CDR3 loop spans 13 amino acids. Germline-derived CDR1 and CDR2 are MNHEY and SMNVEV (reference sequence). The CDR3 DNA reads TGTGCCAGCAGTAAGGACTGGGAAGAGACCCAGTACTTC. It yields the protein CASSKDWEETQYF.

The gene calls are TRBV4-3 and TRBJ2-7; D perhaps matches TRBD2 (6 bases). Per germline, CDR1 LGHNA and CDR2 YSLEER. The length of the CDR3 is 14 residues. Trimming took off 0 bases at V and 2 bases at J, with 8 bases between the two ends. CDR3 coding DNA: TGCGCCAGCAGCCAAGATCGGGAGACCTACGAGCAGTACTTC. Protein: CASSQDRETYEQYF.

The chain is built from TRBV7-2 and TRBJ1-2; no firm D call. V gave up 3 bases and J gave up 2 bases, with 10 bases separating them. The CDR3 is made up of 14 amino acids. Per germline, CDR1 SGHTA and CDR2 FQGNSA. CDR3: CASSFLGQNYGYTF. CDR3 sequence (DNA): TGTGCCAGCAGCTTTTTAGGGCAGAACTATGGCTACACCTTC.

The rearrangement joins TRBV6-4 to TRBJ1-1, with D tentatively TRBD1 (5 bases). Germline V gene lookup returns CDR1 MRHNA and CDR2 SNTAGT. This CDR3 has 13 residues. The germline V and J ends were trimmed by 4 bases and 3 bases, with 9 bases remaining between them. The CDR3 nucleotides read TGTGCCAGCAGTGTACAGGAAGACACTGAAGCTTTCTTT. The encoded protein is CASSVQEDTEAFF.

This clone was detected a few times. The V and J genes are TRBV4-3 and TRBJ2-1, with 10 bases that match TRBD1. From germline, CDR1 is LGHNA and CDR2 YSLEER. The CDR3 is made up of 14 amino acids. The V segment lost 2 bases and the J segment 11 bases; nucleotides outside the gene matches: 6. The CDR3 protein is CASSQSGTGVKQFF. CDR3 nucleotides: TGCGCCAGCAGCCAATCCGGGACAGGGGTTAAGCAGTTCTTC.

The chain is built from TRBV20-1 and TRBJ2-3; TRBD2 matches at 9 bases. Losses at the gene ends were 3 bases for V and 6 bases for J; bases not matched to a gene: 10. The length of the CDR3 is 15 residues. Per germline, CDR1 DFQATT and CDR2 SNEGSKA (reference sequence). The CDR3 DNA follows: TGCAGTGCTAGTTGGGTAGCGGGAGTTTCGGATACGCAGTATTTT. Translating it yields CSASWVAGVSDTQYF.

This clone has just a few counts. CDR3 nucleotides: TGTGCCAGCAGCAAATGGCAGACCAAAGAGACCCAGTACTTC. It translates to CASSKWQTKETQYF. This chain uses TRBV21-1 with TRBJ2-5. TRBV21-1 is tagged as a pseudogene. The CDR3 contains 14 residues.

This clone was seen once. The chain couples TRBV7-6 to TRBJ2-7; a weak D match, TRBD2 (6 bases). V was clipped by 1 base and J by 0 bases, with 16 bases between them. Germline V gene data show CDR1 as SGHVS and CDR2 as FNYEAQ. This CDR3 contains 17 residues. CDR3 DNA: TGTGCCAGCAGCTTAGACTATCGGAGGGGCAACTCCTACGAGCAGTACTTC. This encodes CASSLDYRRGNSYEQYF.

The rearrangement uses TRBV5-1 and TRBJ1-1, with a possible D match to TRBD1 (5 bases). CDR1 and CDR2 from the germline V gene are SGHRS and YFSETQ. The CDR3 sequence is 15 residues long. Trimming left V 1 base short and J 3 bases short, with 13 bases between. Here the CDR3 reads CASSLLPGLDTEAFF. The CDR3 nucleotides read TGCGCCAGCAGCTTGTTGCCAGGGTTGGACACTGAAGCTTTCTTT.

The chain joins TRBV2 to TRBJ2-7, with 8 bases lining up with TRBD2. The CDR3 spans 13 residues. Germline CDR1 reads SNHLY; CDR2 reads FYNNEI. V gave up 7 bases and J gave up 5 bases; unmatched junction bases: 7. CDR3 sequence reads: CASTRGLVDEQYF. The CDR3 DNA is TGTGCCAGCACCCGGGGACTAGTAGACGAGCAGTACTTC.

This chain connects TRBV5-5 to TRBJ2-1; TRBD2 matches at 9 bases. The V and J ends lost 4 bases and 5 bases, in that order; junction bases with no gene match: 10. The CDR3 loop spans 16 amino acids. The germline V gene has CDR1 SGHKS and CDR2 YYEKEE (reference sequence). The CDR3 DNA reads TGTGCCAGCAGCCCGGCGGGACTAGCCGAAAACAATGAGCAGTTCTTC. It codes for CASSPAGLAENNEQFF.

The gene calls are TRBV18 and TRBJ2-1; TRBD2 is a possible D gene (6 bases). In germline, CDR1 is KGHSH, CDR2 LQKENI. The CDR3 length is 17 residues. V was clipped by 1 base and J by 9 bases, with 22 bases between them. The CDR3 is CASSPRRGSPGGPEQFF. The CDR3 DNA reads TGTGCCAGCTCACCACGGCGAGGGAGCCCCGGAGGGCCTGAGCAGTTCTTC.

This clone was seen only once. The chain has TRBV9 and TRBJ1-4, with D possibly TRBD1 on 6 matching bases. The V gene lost 3 bases and the J gene lost 11 bases, with 20 bases spanning the gap. This CDR3 has 15 residues. Germline CDR1 and CDR2: SGDLS and YYNGEE. CDR3 nucleotide sequence: TGTGCCAGCAGCGGACAGGAGTCAGCAGGGGAGAAACTGTTTTTT. It is translated as CASSGQESAGEKLFF.

CDR3 sequence reads: CASSQDGPRVSPLHF. As DNA, the CDR3 is TGTGCCAGCAGCCAAGACGGGCCCAGGGTTTCACCCCTCCACTTT. The chain joins TRBV3-1 (or the pseudogene TRBV3-2) to TRBJ1-6; tentatively, D is TRBD1 (5 bases). Germline CDR1 and CDR2: LGHDT and YNNKEL (reference sequence). The length of the CDR3 is 15 residues. Trimming removed 0 bases from V and 9 bases from J, with 12 bases in between.

V is TRBV19 and J is TRBJ2-2; a possible D gene is TRBD1 (5 bases). This CDR3 spans 15 amino acids. CDR1 is LNHDA, CDR2 SQIVND, per germline (reference sequence). Between the trimmed V and J ends, which lost 3 bases and 0 bases, there was a span of 8 bases. CDR3 sequence: CASSMGRANTGELFF. CDR3 nucleotides: TGTGCCAGTAGTATGGGCAGGGCGAACACCGGGGAGCTGTTTTTT.

The gene calls are TRBV3-1 (or the pseudogene TRBV3-2) and TRBJ2-7, with D possibly being TRBD2 (5 bases). This CDR3 comprises 14 residues. V lost 0 bases and J lost 6, with 12 bases in between. CDR1 is LGHDT and CDR2 is YNNKEL in the germline V gene (reference sequence). CDR3 DNA: TGTGCCAGCAGCCAAGATCTCGCAGGAGGCGAGCAGTACTTC. Protein sequence: CASSQDLAGGEQYF.

This clone appeared a few times. The rearrangement uses TRBV15 and TRBJ2-7; 8 positions match TRBD2. Germline V gives CDR1 LNHNV, CDR2 YYDKDF (reference sequence). Trimming removed 0 bases from V and 1 base from J; junction bases left unmatched: 2. This CDR3 is built from 15 residues. Written as DNA, the CDR3 is TGTGCCACCAGCAGAGATCCGGGGGGGTCCTACGAGCAGTACTTC. Translation gives CATSRDPGGSYEQYF. Looking up the rest from reference TRBV15 and TRBJ2-7 gives the full variable domain: DAMVIQNPRYQVTQFGKPVTLSCSQTLNHNVMYWYQQKSSQAPKLLFHYYDKDFNNEADTPDNFQSRRPNTSFCFLDIRSPGLGDTAMYLCATSRDPGGSYEQYFGPGTRLTVT.

J is TRBJ1-2 and V is TRBV27, with TRBD1 matching 8 bases. Germline values: CDR1 MNHEY, CDR2 SMNVEV (reference sequence). The ends lost 1 base at V and 2 bases at J; junction bases unmatched: 3. The CDR3 runs 15 residues. CDR3 loop: CASSLWDRTNYGYTF. The CDR3 nucleotides are TGTGCCAGCAGTTTATGGGACAGGACGAACTATGGCTACACCTTC.

The chain carries TRBV3-1 (or the pseudogene TRBV3-2) and TRBJ1-1; D is perhaps TRBD1 (5 bases). Germline V gene lookup returns CDR1 LGHDT and CDR2 YNNKEL (reference sequence). The V gene lost 1 base and the J gene lost 10 bases, with 13 bases spanning the gap. The CDR3 is 13 residues long. Written as DNA, the CDR3 is TGTGCCAGCAGCCAAGCAGACTCCCAGGGAGCTTTCTTT. This encodes CASSQADSQGAFF.

The chain uses TRBV7-8 and TRBJ2-1; 7 nucleotides align to TRBD1. Trimming cost V 4 bases and J 4 bases; bases outside gene matches: 1. Germline V gives CDR1 SGHVS, CDR2 FQNEAQ. The length of the CDR3 is 13 residues. The CDR3 reads CASSSGQYNEQFF. CDR3 coding DNA: TGTGCCAGCAGCTCGGGACAGTACAATGAGCAGTTCTTC.

V gene TRBV20-1 combines with J gene TRBJ1-5, with D unclear. Germline values: CDR1 DFQATT, CDR2 SNEGSKA (reference sequence). With 3 bases removed from V and 7 bases from J, the gap between germline ends came to 13 bases. The CDR3 is 13 amino acids. The CDR3 coding sequence is TGCAGTGCTAGTGGTAGGGTGCGGCAGCCCCAGCATTTT. It is translated as CSASGRVRQPQHF.

The chain combines TRBV19 with TRBJ2-2; 7 bases are a match to TRBD1. The CDR3 loop spans 19 amino acids. V lost 6 bases, J lost 4 bases, and 20 bases stayed unmatched. The V gene's germline CDR1 is LNHDA and CDR2 SQIVND (reference sequence). This chain's CDR3 is CASSSIRLRHRGGTGELFF. The CDR3 DNA sequence: TGTGCCAGTAGCAGTATACGTCTTCGGCACAGGGGTGGCACCGGGGAGCTGTTTTTT. The variable domain in full, completed from reference TRBV19 and TRBJ2-2, reads DGGITQSPKYLFRKEGQNVTLSCEQNLNHDAMYWYRQDPGQGLRLIYYSQIVNDFQKGDIAEGYSVSREKKESFPLTVTSAQKNPTAFYLCASSSIRLRHRGGTGELFFGEGSRLTVL.

This sequence joins TRBV19 and TRBJ2-6, with no clear D. Germline CDR1 LNHDA, CDR2 SQIVND (reference sequence). The CDR3 has 15 amino acids. V lost 7 bases to trimming and J lost 4 bases, with 14 bases between them. DNA for the CDR3: TGTGCCAGTAACCCCCCGAGGACGGGGGCCAACGTCCTGACTTTC. This translates into CASNPPRTGANVLTF.

The CDR3 DNA sequence: TGTGCCAGCAGCCCGGGACAGCCAGGGGCAGATACGCAGTATTTT. It yields the protein CASSPGQPGADTQYF. V and J are TRBV5-6 and TRBJ2-3; 7 nucleotides align to TRBD1. The V gene end was trimmed by 4 bases and the J gene end by 4 bases; junction bases not matched to a gene: 9. The CDR3 runs 15 residues. Germline V gene sequence: CDR1 SGHDT, CDR2 YYEEEE.

Here the CDR3 reads CAWSVQGTFKGEKLFF. The CDR3 DNA follows: TGTGCCTGGAGTGTACAGGGGACCTTTAAGGGTGAAAAACTGTTTTTT. The V call is TRBV30, the J call TRBJ1-4; 7 positions match TRBD1. Germline V gene sequence: CDR1 GTSNPN, CDR2 SVGIG (reference sequence). The length of the CDR3 is 16 residues. The V and J ends lost 0 bases and 7 bases, in that order; junction bases with no gene match: 11.

The genes are TRBV11-2 and TRBJ1-1; maybe TRBD1 (5 bases). The CDR3 covers 15 residues. CDR1 is SGHAT and CDR2 is FQNNGV in the germline V gene. V lost 5 bases and J 3 bases, leaving 16 bases between the germline ends. The CDR3 sequence: CASSTGILWDTEAFF. In nucleotides, the CDR3 is TGTGCCAGCAGCACAGGAATTCTGTGGGACACTGAAGCTTTCTTT.